This TCR beta chain emerged from a study of shared clonotypes between healthy human individuals. Study findings and constraints: Although depth was large, rarefaction showed that sequencing of the sorted subsets was incomplete.

Healthy and HIV-negative, the adult donors had no recent acute infections or vaccinations. The study drew all its donors from Caucasian adults living in Nashville, Tennessee. Concerning this clone itself: Antigen specificity is unknown.

Only in-frame clones appear in the TCRdb table, and some are missing; sequencing was by immunoSEQ multiplex PCR. The sample shows some 2,000,000 clones, 85% to 95% of them seen only once. The CDR3 covers 18 residues. After removal of 4 bases from V and 2 bases from J, the junction contained 15 bases not matched to a gene. Germline CDR1 is SEHNR and CDR2 is FQNEAQ (reference sequence). The source material was naive CD4+ T cells sorted from blood. Subset meaning: CD45RA+ positively selected. This TCR derives from a man aged 18 to 35 in good health. The chain joins TRBV7-9 to TRBJ2-3; 7 bases agree with TRBD2. CDR3 DNA sequence: TGTGCCAGCAGCTCCCTGGGTTGGGGCGGGAGAGACACAGATACGCAGTATTTT. Protein: CASSSLGWGGRDTDTQYF.